The 20 T cell receptor beta chains presented below share a single source sample, sequenced in a study of cytomegalovirus exposure and HLA in healthy donors. Vbeta (60) and Jbeta (13) primers were used in the PCR. Generated by immunoSEQ multiplex PCR, the TCRdb table keeps only in-frame clones and is missing some. The table lists 200,000 or so clones, around 83% of them singletons. The sample comprised PBMCs. These receptors came from a woman in her forties or fifties in good health and CMV-seropositive.

The chain couples TRBV7-9 to TRBJ2-7; weak D call: TRBD2 (6 bases). Trimming removed 10 bases at V and 2 bases at J, with 18 bases between. CDR1 and CDR2 (germline): SEHNR, FQNEAQ (reference sequence). The CDR3 spans 14 residues. The CDR3 region has the DNA TGTGCCATCACTCCCAAGGAGGGAACCTACGAGCAGTACTTC. Translating it yields CAITPKEGTYEQYF.

The chain recombines TRBV19 with TRBJ1-2, with 7 bases aligning to TRBD1. The germline V gene encodes CDR1 LNHDA and CDR2 SQIVND (reference sequence). V lost 5 bases to trimming and J lost 3 bases; unmatched junction nucleotides: 6. This CDR3 region has 14 residues. CDR3 residues: CASSQQGRDYGYTF. CDR3 bases: TGTGCCAGTAGTCAACAGGGGCGGGACTATGGCTACACCTTC.

This clone appeared a single time. The V and J genes are TRBV7-2 and TRBJ2-3; TRBD1 might be the D (7 bases). The V gene lost 2 bases and the J gene lost 1 base, with 13 bases spanning the gap. In germline, CDR1 is SGHTA, CDR2 FQGNSA. The CDR3 covers 16 residues. CDR3 sequence: CASSLQGDSGTDTQYF. The CDR3, as DNA: TGTGCCAGCAGCTTACAGGGGGACTCGGGCACAGATACGCAGTATTTT. Full variable domain (rest looked up from reference TRBV7-2 and TRBJ2-3): GAGVSQSPSNKVTEKGKDVELRCDPISGHTALYWYRQSLGQGLEFLIYFQGNSAPDKSGLPSDRFSAERTGGSVSTLTIQRTQQEDSAVYLCASSLQGDSGTDTQYFGPGTRLTVL.

The chain has TRBV29-1 and TRBJ1-4; weak D call: TRBD1 (5 bases). The CDR3 loop spans 14 amino acids. Germline CDR1 reads SQVTM; CDR2 reads ANQGSEA. V was cut by 5 bases and J by 7 bases, with 17 bases left in between. This chain's CDR3 is CSVRAGRGSEKLFF. In nucleotides, the CDR3 is TGCAGCGTTCGAGCGGGACGGGGAAGTGAAAAACTGTTTTTT. Complete variable domain (other parts from reference TRBV29-1 and TRBJ1-4): SAVISQKPSRDICQRGTSLTIQCQVDSQVTMMFWYRQQPGQSLTLIATANQGSEATYESGFVIDKFPISRPNLTFSTLTVSNMSPEDSSIYLCSVRAGRGSEKLFFGSGTQLSVL.

The chain employs TRBV7-8 and TRBJ2-2; no definite D call. The CDR3 runs 15 residues. Germline V gene sequence: CDR1 SGHVS, CDR2 FQNEAQ. Trimming cost V 2 bases and J 4 bases, with 11 bases left between them. CDR3 loop: CASSLRQEPTGELFF. CDR3 coding DNA: TGTGCCAGCAGCTTAAGGCAGGAACCCACCGGGGAGCTGTTTTTT. Together with reference TRBV7-8 and TRBJ2-2, the CDR3 gives the full variable domain: GAGVSQSPRYKVAKRGQDVALRCDPISGHVSLFWYQQALGQGPEFLTYFQNEAQLDKSGLPSDRFFAERPEGSVSTLKIQRTQQEDSAVYLCASSLRQEPTGELFFGEGSRLTVL.

The J gene is TRBJ1-2, the V gene TRBV28; D remains ambiguous. The CDR3 is 13 residues long. Trimming pared 8 bases from V and 4 bases from J, leaving 14 bases between. CDR1 is MDHEN and CDR2 is SYDVKM in the germline V gene. The CDR3 DNA sequence: TGTGCCAGCTCGACGGGAAGAGGCTATGGCTACACCTTC. Protein sequence: CASSTGRGYGYTF.

This chain connects TRBV19 to TRBJ2-6, with D perhaps TRBD1 (6 bases). V dropped 2 bases and J dropped 4 bases, with 15 bases sitting between them. Germline V gives CDR1 LNHDA, CDR2 SQIVND (reference sequence). The CDR3 length is 17 residues. The CDR3 spells CASSITPGAGGANVLTF. The CDR3 bases are TGTGCCAGTAGTATAACGCCAGGGGCAGGAGGGGCCAACGTCCTGACTTTC.

The chain carries TRBV30 and TRBJ2-1; 9 bases match TRBD2. CDR1 is GTSNPN and CDR2 is SVGIG in the germline V gene (reference sequence). The CDR3 has 19 residues. With 0 bases clipped from V and 2 bases from J, the junction kept 14 bases outside the gene matches. This CDR3 is CAWSVLISGGPVPYNEQFF. The CDR3, as DNA: TGTGCCTGGAGTGTATTAATTAGCGGGGGCCCGGTCCCCTACAATGAGCAGTTCTTC.

The chain is built from TRBV7-8 and TRBJ1-5, with a tentative D call TRBD1 (5 bases). The CDR3 length is 14 residues. The V end was cut by 8 bases, the J end by 2 bases, with 13 bases between. Germline V gene lookup returns CDR1 SGHVS and CDR2 FQNEAQ. CDR3 nucleotide sequence: TGTGCCAGCGGGCCGCGGGGGGGCAATCAGCCCCAGCATTTT. Protein: CASGPRGGNQPQHF.

The V and J genes are TRBV5-6 and TRBJ2-6, with 12 nucleotides matching TRBD1. Germline V lookup: CDR1 SGHDT, CDR2 YYEEEE. The CDR3 consists of 18 residues. Unmatched junction bases numbered 7, after V lost 2 bases and J lost 4 bases. The DNA for the CDR3 is TGTGCCAGCAGCTTACCGGGACAGGGGGCTGCGGGGGCCAACGTCCTGACTTTC. As protein: CASSLPGQGAAGANVLTF.

The chain carries TRBV2 and TRBJ1-2; D may be TRBD1 (6 bases). There are 15 residues in the CDR3. Germline CDR1 reads SNHLY; CDR2 reads FYNNEI. Trimming pared 6 bases from V and 1 base from J, leaving 15 bases between. This CDR3 reads CASRAQGSHNYGYTF. The CDR3 DNA reads TGTGCCAGCAGGGCACAGGGATCCCATAACTATGGCTACACCTTC.

The chain carries TRBV6-9 and TRBJ2-1; the match to TRBD2 covers 9 bases. The CDR3 has 15 amino acids. CDR1 is MNHGY and CDR2 is SVAAGI in the germline V gene. V shed 0 bases and J 5 bases; nucleotides not matched to a gene: 2. This CDR3 is CASSYSPSGDNEQFF. The CDR3 DNA reads as TGTGCCAGCAGTTATTCGCCTAGCGGGGACAATGAGCAGTTCTTC.

The chain joins TRBV5-8 to TRBJ1-5, with D perhaps matching TRBD1 (5 bases). This CDR3 region has 16 residues. V was cut by 6 bases and J by 1 base, with 17 bases left in between. CDR1 and CDR2 from the germline V gene are SGHTS and YDEGEE. DNA of the CDR3: TGTGCCAGCATCGGCGGACTTGGGGGGAGCAATCAGCCCCAGCATTTT. Protein: CASIGGLGGSNQPQHF.

Only a few counts were recorded for this clone. V usage is TRBV5-4 and J usage is TRBJ1-2; D ambiguous. CDR1 and CDR2 from the germline V gene are SGHNT and YYREEE (reference sequence). This CDR3 has 14 amino acids. Deletions cut 1 base from V and 4 bases from J, with 11 bases between. In nucleotides, the CDR3 is TGTGCCAGCAGCTTGCCTCAGGCGGGCTATGGCTACACCTTC. Protein: CASSLPQAGYGYTF.

The CDR3 DNA sequence: TGTGCCAGCAGTCTGGGTGGGGACAGGTTAAATCAGCCCCAGCATTTT. Translated: CASSLGGDRLNQPQHF. V and J are TRBV28 and TRBJ1-5; 8 bases align to TRBD1. J gave up 4 bases and V 5 bases, and 10 bases lay outside the gene matches. CDR1 is MDHEN and CDR2 is SYDVKM in the germline V gene. The CDR3 extends over 16 amino acids.

Notes on this clone: One junction end does not reproduce the germline sequence, and a read error may be involved. The chain couples TRBV15 to TRBJ2-4; 7 bases map to TRBD1. CDR3 length: 15 residues. Germline V lookup: CDR1 LNHNV, CDR2 YYDKDF (reference sequence). Written as DNA, the CDR3 is TGTGCCACCAGCACCCGGGACAGTCTCAGAAACAGTCAGTACTTC. Encoded protein: CATSTRDSLRNSQYF.

The rearrangement links TRBV6-4 to TRBJ1-6; weak D call: TRBD1 (6 bases). This CDR3 region has 16 residues. Trimming took off 2 bases at V and 8 bases at J, with 16 bases between the two ends. Germline V lookup: CDR1 MRHNA, CDR2 SNTAGT. DNA of the CDR3: TGTGCCAGCAGTGACCCCCGGGACACCTTTTATTCACCCCTCCACTTT. Translated, it gives CASSDPRDTFYSPLHF.

This clone showed up just a few times. V and J are TRBV21-1 and TRBJ2-3; the listed D gene, TRBD1, was not tested against the DNA. TRBV21-1 is a recognized pseudogene. This CDR3 comprises 20 residues. The CDR3 DNA sequence: TGTGCCAGCAGCCTAACCTTCGACAGGGGGATCATTACTAGCACAGATACGCAGTATTTT. It is translated as CASSLTFDRGIITSTDTQYF.

Only one count was recorded for this clone. The V gene is TRBV27, the J gene TRBJ2-2; possibly TRBD2 for D (6 bases). The germline V gene has CDR1 MNHEY and CDR2 SMNVEV (reference sequence). Trimming removed 6 bases from V and 6 bases from J, with 17 bases in between. This CDR3 contains 15 residues. The DNA for the CDR3 is TGTGCCAGCAGCCGGACTACTTTCCTCGCCGGGGAGCTGTTTTTT. Amino acid sequence: CASSRTTFLAGELFF.

This chain connects TRBV7-9 to TRBJ2-5; D possibly corresponds to TRBD2 (5 bases). The DNA end is a closer match to TRBJ2-7, so the J assignment may be wrong. The germline V gene encodes CDR1 SEHNR and CDR2 FQNEAQ (reference sequence). The CDR3 sequence is 13 residues long. CDR3 residues: CASSHSGSYEQYF. CDR3 DNA sequence: TGTGCCAGCAGCCACAGCGGTTCCTACGAGCAGTACTTC.